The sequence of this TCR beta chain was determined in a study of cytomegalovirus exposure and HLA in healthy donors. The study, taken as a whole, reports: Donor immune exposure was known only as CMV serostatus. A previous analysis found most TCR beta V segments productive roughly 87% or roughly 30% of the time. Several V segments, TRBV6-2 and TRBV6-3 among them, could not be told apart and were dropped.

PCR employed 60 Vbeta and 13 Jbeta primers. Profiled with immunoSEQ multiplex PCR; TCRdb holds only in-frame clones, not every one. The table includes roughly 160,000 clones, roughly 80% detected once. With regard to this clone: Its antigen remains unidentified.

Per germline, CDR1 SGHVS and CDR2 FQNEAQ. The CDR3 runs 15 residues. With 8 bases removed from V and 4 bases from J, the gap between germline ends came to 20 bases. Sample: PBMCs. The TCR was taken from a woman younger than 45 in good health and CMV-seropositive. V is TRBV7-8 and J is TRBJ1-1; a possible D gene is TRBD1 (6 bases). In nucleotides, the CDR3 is TGTGCCAGCGGCACAAACAGGGCGAGTGGCACTGAAGCTTTCTTT. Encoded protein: CASGTNRASGTEAFF.